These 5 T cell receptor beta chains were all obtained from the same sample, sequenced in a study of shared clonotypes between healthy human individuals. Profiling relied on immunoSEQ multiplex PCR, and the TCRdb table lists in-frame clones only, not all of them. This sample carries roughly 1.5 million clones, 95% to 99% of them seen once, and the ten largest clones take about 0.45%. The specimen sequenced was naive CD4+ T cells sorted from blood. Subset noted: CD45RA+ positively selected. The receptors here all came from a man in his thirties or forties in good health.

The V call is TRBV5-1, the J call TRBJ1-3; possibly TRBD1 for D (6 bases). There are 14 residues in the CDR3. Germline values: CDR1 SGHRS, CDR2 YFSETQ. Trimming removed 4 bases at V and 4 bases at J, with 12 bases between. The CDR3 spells CASSPPTGGNTIYF. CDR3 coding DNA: TGCGCCAGCAGCCCCCCGACAGGAGGAAACACCATATATTTT.

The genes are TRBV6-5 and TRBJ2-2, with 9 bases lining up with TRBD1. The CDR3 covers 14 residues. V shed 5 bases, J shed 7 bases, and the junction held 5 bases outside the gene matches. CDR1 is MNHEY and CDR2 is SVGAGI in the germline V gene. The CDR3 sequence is CASSLGQGNGELFF. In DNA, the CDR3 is TGTGCCAGCAGTCTGGGACAGGGAAACGGGGAGCTGTTTTTT.

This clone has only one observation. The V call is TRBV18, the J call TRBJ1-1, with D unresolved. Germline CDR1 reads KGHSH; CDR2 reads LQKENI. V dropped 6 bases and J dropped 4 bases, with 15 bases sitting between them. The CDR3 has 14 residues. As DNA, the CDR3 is TGTGCCAGCTCCCGTGACATTACGAGCACTGAAGCTTTCTTT. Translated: CASSRDITSTEAFF. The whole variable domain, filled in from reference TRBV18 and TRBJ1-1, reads NAGVMQNPRHLVRRRGQEARLRCSPMKGHSHVYWYRQLPEEGLKFMVYLQKENIIDESGMPKERFSAEFPKEGPSILRIQQVVRGDSAAYFCASSRDITSTEAFFGQGTRLTVV.

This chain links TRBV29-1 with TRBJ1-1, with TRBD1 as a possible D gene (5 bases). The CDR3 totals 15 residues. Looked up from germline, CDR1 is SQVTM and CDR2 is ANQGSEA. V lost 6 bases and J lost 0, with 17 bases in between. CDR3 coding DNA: TGCAGCGTCGCGGGACGGATAAACATGAACACTGAAGCTTTCTTT. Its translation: CSVAGRINMNTEAFF.

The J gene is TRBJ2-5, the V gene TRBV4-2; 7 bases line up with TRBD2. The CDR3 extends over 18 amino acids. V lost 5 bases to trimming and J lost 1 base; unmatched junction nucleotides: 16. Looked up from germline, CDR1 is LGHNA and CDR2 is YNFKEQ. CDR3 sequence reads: CASSKRGEGEPLQETQYF. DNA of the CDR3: TGTGCCAGCAGCAAACGGGGGGAAGGGGAACCCCTCCAAGAGACCCAGTACTTC.